The 8 T cell receptor beta chains below come from one sample, sequenced in a study of blood T cells in healthy people across ages. A second roughly 6 to 12 cycle PCR used barcoded and J-beta primers. TCRdb re-analysed the 5' RACE reads in MiXCR, keeping a single row per CDR3 protein. Of hundreds of thousands of distinct CDR3 sequences in the sample, roughly 30% were seen once. Material for sequencing was blood. The source of these receptors is a woman of 80 years or more in good health.

In its sample, this clonotype was seen a few times. The chain joins TRBV30 to TRBJ1-2; D is undetermined. CDR1 and CDR2 from the germline V gene are GTSNPN and SVGIG (reference sequence). The CDR3 consists of 13 residues. V was shortened by 1 base and J by 10 bases, with 16 bases between the two germline ends. CDR3 bases: TGTGCCTGGAGTGCGGGGAACGGTGCTGTCTACACCTTC. Translated, it gives CAWSAGNGAVYTF.

This clonotype was found many times. The V call is TRBV20-1, the J call TRBJ2-3; no definite D call. With 2 bases removed from V and 2 bases from J, the gap between germline ends came to 2 bases. This CDR3 has 11 residues. Germline V lookup: CDR1 DFQATT, CDR2 SNEGSKA (reference sequence). CDR3 DNA sequence: TGCAGTGCTAGATTCACAGATACGCAGTATTTT. It translates to CSARFTDTQYF.

This rearrangement joins TRBV7-2 to TRBJ2-1; weak D call: TRBD1 (5 bases). Germline CDR1 SGHTA, CDR2 FQGNSA. This CDR3 is built from 15 residues. V lost 4 bases to trimming and J lost 9 bases, with 19 bases between them. Written as DNA, the CDR3 is TGTGCCAGCAGCTATGACAGTAGCCTAGTAGTTGAGCAGTTCTTC. Its translation is CASSYDSSLVVEQFF.

This chain uses TRBV5-1 with TRBJ2-6, with D uncertain. Trimming removed 4 bases from V and 0 bases from J, with 11 bases in between. This CDR3 region has 16 residues. Germline assignment: CDR1 SGHRS and CDR2 YFSETQ. The CDR3 nucleotides read TGCGCCAGCAGCCCAGCCCCGGGCTCTGGGGCCAACGTCCTGACTTTC. Translation gives CASSPAPGSGANVLTF.

The V call is TRBV29-1, the J call TRBJ2-5, with a tentative D call TRBD2 (5 bases). The better agreement between TRBJ2-7 and the DNA end casts doubt on the J call. The CDR3 is 16 amino acids. Germline V gene sequence: CDR1 SQVTM, CDR2 ANQGSEA. CDR3 bases: TGCAGCGTTGAATCCACCCTTCGAGGGTCAAGGCGCGAGCAGTACTTC. Its translation: CSVESTLRGSRREQYF.

This clonotype was counted ten times or more. The genes are TRBV6-5 and TRBJ1-6, with 7 bases fitting TRBD1. The CDR3 loop spans 14 amino acids. Trimming removed 6 bases from V and 5 bases from J; junction bases left unmatched: 4. Germline CDR1 is MNHEY and CDR2 is SVGAGI. CDR3 sequence: CASRRQGNNSPLHF. The CDR3 nucleotides read TGTGCCAGCAGGAGACAGGGAAATAATTCACCCCTCCACTTT.

V and J are TRBV7-9 and TRBJ1-2, with a tentative D call TRBD1 (6 bases). CDR3 size: 15 residues. V was trimmed by 0 bases and J by 0 bases, leaving 8 bases between them. Germline assignment: CDR1 SEHNR and CDR2 FQNEAQ (reference sequence). The CDR3 DNA sequence: TGTGCCAGCAGCTTAGCGACAGGAGCTAACTATGGCTACACCTTC. As protein: CASSLATGANYGYTF. The entire variable domain, with the rest obtained from reference TRBV7-9 and TRBJ1-2, is as follows: DTGVSQNPRHKITKRGQNVTFRCDPISEHNRLYWYRQTLGQGPEFLTYFQNEAQLEKSRLLSDRFSAERPKGSFSTLEIQRTEQGDSAMYLCASSLATGANYGYTFGSGTRLTVV.

A word on this clonotype: A read error is possible here, since a much larger clone lies one base away. The chain has TRBV5-8 and TRBJ2-1, with TRBD2 matching over 7 bases. Unmatched junction bases numbered 9, after V lost 2 bases and J lost 4 bases. The length of the CDR3 is 16 residues. Germline V gene data show CDR1 as SGHTS and CDR2 as YDEGEE. The CDR3 spells CASSFRRGVGYNEQFF. The CDR3 region has the DNA TGTGCCAGCAGCTTCCGACGGGGGGTGGGGTACAATGAGCAGTTCTTC.